The next 8 T cell receptor beta chains were all read from a single sample in a study of blood T cells in healthy people across ages. Then a second PCR, running roughly 7 to 11 cycles, was carried out with a sample-barcoded 5' primer and a J-beta primer mix. TCRdb passed the 5' RACE reads through MiXCR, listing each CDR3 protein once. The sample has roughly 1,700,000 distinct CDR3 sequences; roughly 27% are singletons. Sequenced material: blood. Receptors originate from a woman in her 30s in good health.

The V and J genes are TRBV14 and TRBJ2-1; unclear D gene. CDR1 and CDR2 (germline): SGHDN, FVKESK. Trimming took off 0 bases at V and 10 bases at J, with 10 bases between the two ends. The CDR3 is made up of 13 amino acids. This CDR3 is CASSQDLRAEQFF. The CDR3 DNA follows: TGTGCCAGCAGCCAAGATCTGAGAGCGGAGCAGTTCTTC.

The chain links TRBV20-1 to TRBJ1-2; D may be TRBD1 (6 bases). This CDR3 spans 12 amino acids. With 5 bases removed from V and 3 bases from J, the gap between germline ends came to 10 bases. Germline V gene lookup returns CDR1 DFQATT and CDR2 SNEGSKA (reference sequence). For the CDR3, the DNA is TGCAGTGCTCCTGGACAGCACTATGGCTACACCTTC. Its translation: CSAPGQHYGYTF.

The chain is built from TRBV2 and TRBJ2-6; D call uncertain. The V end lost 4 bases, the J end lost 0 bases, and 10 bases lay between the germline ends. CDR1 SNHLY and CDR2 FYNNEI come from the germline V gene. The CDR3 spans 16 residues. In nucleotides, the CDR3 is TGTGCCAGCAGTGGAGCTCAGACCTCTGGGGCCAACGTCCTGACTTTC. Translated: CASSGAQTSGANVLTF.

The rearrangement joins TRBV12-3 or TRBV12-4 to TRBJ1-1, with a weak D call TRBD1 (5 bases). The germline V and J ends were trimmed by 3 bases and 0 bases, with 14 bases remaining between them. CDR3 size: 16 residues. The chain's CDR3 is CASSFRPGTMNTEAFF. CDR3 nucleotides: TGTGCCAGCAGTTTCCGTCCAGGGACCATGAACACTGAAGCTTTCTTT.

This clonotype has just one count. This sequence joins TRBV20-1 and TRBJ2-1; no firm D call. This CDR3 has 11 residues. Trimming took 3 bases from V and 8 from J, leaving 8 bases between them. Germline V gene lookup returns CDR1 DFQATT and CDR2 SNEGSKA (reference sequence). The CDR3 bases are TGCAGTGCTAGGCATGGAGATGAGCAGTTCTTC. Translating it yields CSARHGDEQFF.

As for this clonotype: With a much larger clone just one base away, this may be a read error. The V gene is TRBV7-9, the J gene TRBJ2-7; no reliable D call. Germline V gives CDR1 SEHNR, CDR2 FQNEAQ (reference sequence). The CDR3 has 14 amino acids. Between the trimmed V and J ends, which lost 5 bases and 7 bases, there was a span of 18 bases. The CDR3 region is CASSHLRVRSEQYF. CDR3 sequence (DNA): TGTGCCAGCAGCCACTTGAGAGTACGAAGTGAGCAGTACTTC.

This clonotype was recorded a few times. V is TRBV7-9 and J is TRBJ2-7, with D perhaps matching TRBD2 (7 bases). The V end was cut by 4 bases, the J end by 0 bases, with 13 bases between. The CDR3 is 15 amino acids. Per the germline V gene, CDR1 is SEHNR and CDR2 is FQNEAQ (reference sequence). CDR3 sequence: CASSWGGGVSYEQYF. For the CDR3, the DNA is TGTGCCAGCAGCTGGGGGGGGGGCGTCTCCTACGAGCAGTACTTC. The complete variable domain, with remaining parts taken from reference TRBV7-9 and TRBJ2-7, reads DTGVSQNPRHKITKRGQNVTFRCDPISEHNRLYWYRQTLGQGPEFLTYFQNEAQLEKSRLLSDRFSAERPKGSFSTLEIQRTEQGDSAMYLCASSWGGGVSYEQYFGPGTRLTVT.

This clonotype has a handful of counts. The chain joins TRBV12-3 or TRBV12-4 to TRBJ1-2, with TRBD1 matching over 8 bases. The CDR3 consists of 12 residues. The J segment lost 7 bases and the V segment lost 8 bases, leaving 6 bases of the junction unmatched. This CDR3 reads CASGFGQGGYTF. CDR3 coding DNA: TGTGCCAGCGGGTTTGGACAGGGTGGCTACACCTTC.